These 14 T cell receptor beta chains were sequenced from one sample in a study of cytomegalovirus exposure and HLA in healthy donors. Use of 60 Vbeta and 13 Jbeta primers characterized the PCR. Libraries were prepared by immunoSEQ multiplex PCR; TCRdb keeps only in-frame clonotypes and omits some of them. The repertoire holds approximately 150,000 clones, with roughly two thirds as singletons. The sample taken for sequencing was PBMCs. The source is a young woman in good health and CMV-seronegative.

This clone was seen a handful of times. The chain links TRBV28 to TRBJ2-1; TRBD2 agrees at 10 bases. The germline CDR1 and CDR2 sequences are MDHEN and SYDVKM. The CDR3 totals 16 residues. Trimming took 3 bases from V and 5 from J; bases not matched to a gene: 7. The CDR3 DNA reads as TGTGCCAGCAGTTTCGTAACTAGCGGGGTGAACAATGAGCAGTTCTTC. It specifies CASSFVTSGVNNEQFF.

The chain has TRBV2 and TRBJ1-1; TRBD1 might be the D (6 bases). Trimming pared 10 bases from V and 10 bases from J, leaving 10 bases between. The CDR3 has 9 residues. Looked up from germline, CDR1 is SNHLY and CDR2 is FYNNEI. The CDR3 protein is CATGVGAFF. As DNA, the CDR3 is TGTGCCACAGGGGTTGGAGCTTTCTTT. Complete variable domain (other parts from reference TRBV2 and TRBJ1-1): EPEVTQTPSHQVTQMGQEVILRCVPISNHLYFYWYRQILGQKVEFLVSFYNNEISEKSEIFDDQFSVERPDGSNFTLKIRSTKLEDSAMYFCATGVGAFFGQGTRLTVV.

The CDR3 region has the DNA TGTGCCAGCAGCGGAACGGGAGGGCCAGGCGAGCAGTACTTC. It is translated as CASSGTGGPGEQYF. The chain joins TRBV6-5 to TRBJ2-7; 8 bases are shared with TRBD2. The CDR3 totals 14 residues. CDR1 is MNHEY and CDR2 is SVGAGI in the germline V gene. J was trimmed by 6 bases and V by 6 bases; bases with no gene match: 10.

A few counts support this clone. The CDR3 protein is CASSSSDGYTF. The CDR3 nucleotides are TGTGCCAGTAGTAGTTCGGATGGCTACACCTTC. The chain employs TRBV19 and TRBJ1-2; D is uncertain. V was shortened by 4 bases and J by 6 bases, with 6 bases between the two germline ends. The CDR3 is made up of 11 amino acids. The germline V gene has CDR1 LNHDA and CDR2 SQIVND (reference sequence).

This sequence joins TRBV20-1 and TRBJ2-1; 11 bases match TRBD2. This CDR3 is built from 11 residues. CDR1 is DFQATT, CDR2 SNEGSKA, per germline (reference sequence). Losses at the gene ends were 5 bases for V and 9 bases for J; bases not matched to a gene: 0. In nucleotides, the CDR3 is TGCAGTGCTGGGACTAGCGGTGAGCAGTTCTTC. Its protein is CSAGTSGEQFF.

The chain carries TRBV7-2 and TRBJ1-6; D is unclear. The CDR3 has 13 residues. CDR1 is SGHTA and CDR2 is FQGNSA in the germline V gene. V was clipped by 5 bases and J by 9 bases, with 11 bases between them. CDR3 DNA sequence: TGTGCCAGCAGCCCACTGGGAGTTTCACCCCTCCACTTT. Translating gives CASSPLGVSPLHF.

V and J are TRBV28 and TRBJ2-5, with D perhaps matching TRBD2 (5 bases). The CDR3 covers 14 residues. Between the trimmed V and J ends, which lost 2 bases and 4 bases, there was a span of 11 bases. Germline values: CDR1 MDHEN, CDR2 SYDVKM. CDR3 in amino acids: CASSLIGVGETQYF. The CDR3 DNA sequence: TGTGCCAGCAGTTTAATCGGGGTCGGAGAGACCCAGTACTTC.

CDR3 amino acids: CASSVEKGAPAKNIQYF. As DNA, the CDR3 is TGTGCCAGCAGCGTAGAAAAGGGGGCGCCAGCCAAAAACATTCAGTACTTC. This sequence joins TRBV9 and TRBJ2-4, with 7 bases that match TRBD1. Unmatched junction bases numbered 6, after V lost 0 bases and J lost 0 bases. CDR3 size: 17 residues. Germline-derived CDR1 and CDR2 are SGDLS and YYNGEE. Using reference TRBV9 and TRBJ2-4 for the parts outside the CDR3, the full variable domain is DSGVTQTPKHLITATGQRVTLRCSPRSGDLSVYWYQQSLDQGLQFLIQYYNGEERAKGNILERFSAQQFPDLHSELNLSSLELGDSALYFCASSVEKGAPAKNIQYFGAGTRLSVL.

This chain joins TRBV28 and TRBJ2-3; D may be TRBD1 (6 bases). Per germline, CDR1 MDHEN and CDR2 SYDVKM. The CDR3 totals 16 residues. The V gene lost 5 bases and the J gene lost 1 base, with 16 bases spanning the gap. CDR3 region: CASSVPQGRGTDTQYF. For the CDR3, the DNA is TGTGCCAGCAGTGTCCCACAGGGAAGAGGCACAGATACGCAGTATTTT. Filled out from reference TRBV28 and TRBJ2-3, the complete variable domain reads DVKVTQSSRYLVKRTGEKVFLECVQDMDHENMFWYRQDPGLGLRLIYFSYDVKMKEKGDIPEGYSVSREKKERFSLILESASTNQTSMYLCASSVPQGRGTDTQYFGPGTRLTVL.

V and J are TRBV7-3 and TRBJ2-7; the match to TRBD2 covers 8 bases. V lost 5 bases to trimming and J lost 6 bases; unmatched junction nucleotides: 12. In germline, CDR1 is SGHTA, CDR2 FQGTGA. This CDR3 has 15 residues. The CDR3 loop reads CASSPGGAGVGEQYF. CDR3 nucleotides: TGTGCCAGCAGCCCCGGGGGGGCGGGAGTGGGCGAGCAGTACTTC.

J is TRBJ2-1 and V is TRBV30; 8 nucleotides agree with TRBD1. J was trimmed by 10 bases and V by 6 bases; bases with no gene match: 14. CDR1 and CDR2 from the germline V gene are GTSNPN and SVGIG (reference sequence). This CDR3 has 14 amino acids. CDR3 sequence (DNA): TGTGCCTGCCTCTCAGGACAGGGTTTTTTAGAGCAGTTCTTC. Translating it yields CACLSGQGFLEQFF.

The chain carries TRBV7-9 and TRBJ1-6; D remains unclear. The V and J ends lost 1 base and 10 bases respectively, with 8 bases between them. This CDR3 contains 13 residues. Germline V gives CDR1 SEHNR, CDR2 FQNEAQ (reference sequence). This chain's CDR3 is CASSLGTSSPLHF. The CDR3 DNA reads as TGTGCCAGCAGCTTAGGGACTTCATCACCCCTCCACTTT.

The chain carries TRBV11-1 and TRBJ2-2; D possibly corresponds to TRBD1 (5 bases). Germline V gives CDR1 SGHAT, CDR2 FQDESV (reference sequence). The CDR3 extends over 14 amino acids. Trimming pared 7 bases from V and 2 bases from J, leaving 11 bases between. The CDR3 DNA reads as TGTGCCAGCAACGACAGAAGAAACACCGGGGAGCTGTTTTTT. Protein sequence: CASNDRRNTGELFF.

The chain has TRBV4-1 and TRBJ2-1, with 10 bases that match TRBD2. The length of the CDR3 is 17 residues. Germline-derived CDR1 and CDR2 are MGHRA and YSYEKL. V gave up 1 base and J gave up 6 bases; unmatched junction bases: 9. In DNA, the CDR3 is TGCGCCAGCAGCCAAGGCGGGAGCGGGGGGGCATTCAATGAGCAGTTCTTC. This encodes CASSQGGSGGAFNEQFF.